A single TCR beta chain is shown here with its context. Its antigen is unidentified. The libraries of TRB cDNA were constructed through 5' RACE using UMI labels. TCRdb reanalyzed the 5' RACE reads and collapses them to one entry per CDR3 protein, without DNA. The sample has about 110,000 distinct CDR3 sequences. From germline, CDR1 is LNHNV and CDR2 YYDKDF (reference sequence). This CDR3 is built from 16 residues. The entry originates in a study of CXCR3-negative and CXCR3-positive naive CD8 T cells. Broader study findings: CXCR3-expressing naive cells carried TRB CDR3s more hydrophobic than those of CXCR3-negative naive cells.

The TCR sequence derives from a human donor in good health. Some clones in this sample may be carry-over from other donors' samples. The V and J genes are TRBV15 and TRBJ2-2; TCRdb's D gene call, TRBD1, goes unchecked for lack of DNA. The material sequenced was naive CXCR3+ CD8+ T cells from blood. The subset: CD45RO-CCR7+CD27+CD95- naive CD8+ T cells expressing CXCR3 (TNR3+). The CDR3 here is CATSRVPTGNTGELFF.